This T cell receptor (beta chain) derives from a study of T cells in Graves' hyperthyroidism and ophthalmopathy. Many counts were recorded for this clonotype. Researchers amplified the TCR beta CDR3 regions from RNA transcripts. When the TCR CDR3 underwent first-round RT-PCR, the HTBI primer set was used. TCRdb processed the multiplex PCR reads anew with MiXCR; each CDR3 protein has one entry. In the table there are under 700,000 distinct CDR3 sequences, around 46% of which are singletons. V dropped 5 bases and J dropped 1 base, with 18 bases sitting between them. The CDR3 is 18 amino acids. Germline V gene sequence: CDR1 SGHVS, CDR2 FQNEAQ.

The chain combines TRBV7-8 with TRBJ2-6; D is possibly TRBD1 (7 bases). The sequenced sample consisted of peripheral blood or thyroid tissue (not recorded which). The TCR was taken from a woman aged 18-30 years with Graves' hyperthyroidism. DNA for the CDR3: TGTGCCAGCAGCACAGGGGTTGCGGGACTTTCTGGGGCCAACGTCCTGACTTTC. Its protein product is CASSTGVAGLSGANVLTF.